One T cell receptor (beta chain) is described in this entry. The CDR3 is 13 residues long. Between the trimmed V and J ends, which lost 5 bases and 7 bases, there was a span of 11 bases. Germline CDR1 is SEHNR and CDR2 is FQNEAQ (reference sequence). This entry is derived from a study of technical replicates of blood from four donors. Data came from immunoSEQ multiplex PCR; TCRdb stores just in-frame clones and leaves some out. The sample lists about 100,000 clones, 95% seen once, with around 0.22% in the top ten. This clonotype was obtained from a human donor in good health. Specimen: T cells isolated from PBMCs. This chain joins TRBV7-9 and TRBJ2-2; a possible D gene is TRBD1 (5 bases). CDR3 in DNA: TGTGCCAGCAGCCGATCCGACAGCGGGGAGCTGTTTTTT. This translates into CASSRSDSGELFF.